This TCR beta chain emerged from a study of cytomegalovirus exposure and HLA in healthy donors. General study findings and limits: Reportedly, diagnosis of cytomegalovirus status by the classifier showed high specificity and sensitivity. A list of 150 to 200 TCR beta chains associated with cytomegalovirus was given. Many donors carried some public TCRs, although rarity characterized most TCR sequences.

Some clones are missing from TCRdb's copy, which holds only in-frame ones; the method was immunoSEQ multiplex PCR. The data contain some 210,000 clones, around 87% of them singletons. The germline V and J ends were trimmed by 3 bases and 3 bases, with 27 bases remaining between them. Germline V gene data show CDR1 as SGHAT and CDR2 as FQNNGV. This CDR3 has 19 amino acids. A remark on this clone: Its antigen is not known.

The donors were members of the validation cohort, which comprised 120 subjects and was separate from the first cohort of 670 or so subjects. This TCR came from a woman between 18 and 29 years old in good health and CMV-seropositive. This sequence joins TRBV11-2 and TRBJ2-7; tentatively, D is TRBD1 (6 bases). The source material was PBMCs. DNA of the CDR3: TGTGCCAGCAGCTTCTCCGGATCCCCCTTGGACAGTCTTTTCTACGAGCAGTACTTC. Translating it yields CASSFSGSPLDSLFYEQYF.